Shown below are 28 T cell receptor beta chains from a single sample sequenced in a study of lymphopenia after photon versus proton radiotherapy (dated by TCRdb to between 2018 and 2021). The protocol used for the library was the immunoSEQ multiplex PCR assay. In TCRdb, the immuneACCESS table is reduced to in-frame sequences with V and J assigned. These tables do not hold every clone; where another copy was compared, an unresolved V gene accounts for under half, and the others remain unexplained. This sample lists about 160,000 clones; more than 85% were detected once. Together, the top ten hold around 5% of the sample. This sample comprised peripheral blood, obtained from a patient treated with photon-based radiotherapy. The receptors were sampled from a man aged 45-65 years with gastric cancer.

The J gene is TRBJ2-7, the V gene TRBV7-8, with 7 bases lining up with TRBD1. The CDR3 is 19 amino acids. The V and J ends lost 1 base and 0 bases, in that order; junction bases with no gene match: 15. Germline-derived CDR1 and CDR2 are SGHVS and FQNEAQ. CDR3 nucleotides: TGTGCCAGCAGCTTAGATTTGTTGGGACAGCGCGAATCCTCCTACGAGCAGTACTTC. Translated: CASSLDLLGQRESSYEQYF.

V and J are TRBV16 and TRBJ2-2, with TRBD2 identical over 12 bases. With 4 bases clipped from V and 4 bases from J, the junction kept 4 bases outside the gene matches. Per the germline V gene, CDR1 is KGHSY and CDR2 is FQNENV. The CDR3 is 16 residues long. CDR3 in DNA: TGTGCCAGCAGCCCAACTAGCGGGAGGAGCACCGGGGAGCTGTTTTTT. Amino acid sequence: CASSPTSGRSTGELFF. The variable domain in full, completed from reference TRBV16 and TRBJ2-2, reads GEEVAQTPKHLVRGEGQKAKLYCAPIKGHSYVFWYQQVLKNEFKFLISFQNENVFDETGMPKERFSAKCLPNSPCSLEIQATKLEDSAVYFCASSPTSGRSTGELFFGEGSRLTVL.

Concerning this clone: Germline is not matched at one junction end, which may reflect a read error. The chain is built from TRBV27 and TRBJ2-1; TRBD2 matches 11 bases. Germline assignment: CDR1 MNHEY and CDR2 SMNVEV (reference sequence). This CDR3 comprises 19 residues. The CDR3 here is CASSLYPNSGRASDNEQFF. The CDR3 DNA reads as TGTGCCAGCAGTTTATACCCCAATAGCGGGAGGGCCTCCGACAATGAGCAGTTCTTC.

The rearrangement uses TRBV6-1 and TRBJ2-7; 12 bases are shared with TRBD2. Germline V gene data show CDR1 as MNHNS and CDR2 as SASEGT. This CDR3 has 15 residues. Germline trimming cut 5 bases from V and 1 base from J; bases unmatched to any gene: 3. CDR3 DNA sequence: TGTGCCAGCAGTCGACTAGCGGGAGAGTCCTACGAGCAGTACTTC. Translating it yields CASSRLAGESYEQYF.

V is TRBV27 and J is TRBJ2-7; D is tentatively TRBD1 or TRBD2 (5 bases each). Germline V gene sequence: CDR1 MNHEY, CDR2 SMNVEV (reference sequence). V gave up 5 bases and J gave up 5 bases, with 13 bases separating them. The CDR3 runs 13 residues. The CDR3 loop is CASSLGGWDEQYF. The CDR3 DNA sequence: TGTGCCAGCAGTCTTGGGGGTTGGGACGAGCAGTACTTC.

This clone has a handful of counts. J is TRBJ1-1 and V is TRBV30; D uncertain. Looked up from germline, CDR1 is GTSNPN and CDR2 is SVGIG (reference sequence). There are 13 residues in the CDR3. With 1 base removed from V and 3 bases from J, the gap between germline ends came to 9 bases. The CDR3 here is CAWSESPDTEAFF. Here the CDR3 DNA reads TGTGCCTGGAGTGAGTCCCCGGACACTGAAGCTTTCTTT.

The chain carries TRBV5-4 and TRBJ2-2; TRBD2 aligns across 7 bases. The CDR3 sequence is 16 residues long. CDR1 and CDR2 (germline): SGHNT, YYREEE (reference sequence). J was trimmed by 6 bases and V by 3 bases; bases with no gene match: 11. The CDR3 here is CASSYSGTAGAGELFF. CDR3 DNA sequence: TGTGCCAGCAGCTACTCCGGGACGGCGGGGGCCGGGGAGCTGTTTTTT.

The chain links TRBV4-1 to TRBJ2-1; 8 bases align to TRBD1. Germline CDR1 is MGHRA and CDR2 is YSYEKL. V lost 0 bases to trimming and J lost 4 bases; unmatched junction nucleotides: 11. The length of the CDR3 is 18 residues. DNA of the CDR3: TGCGCCAGCAGCCAAGATGGGTTTCGACAGGGGAAATACAATGAGCAGTTCTTC. This gives the protein CASSQDGFRQGKYNEQFF.

This sequence joins TRBV10-2 and TRBJ2-7; 8 bases fit TRBD2. CDR3 length equals 14 residues. Germline trimming cut 6 bases from V and 3 bases from J; bases unmatched to any gene: 7. Germline V gives CDR1 WSHSY, CDR2 SAAADI. In DNA form, the CDR3 reads TGCGCCAGCAGGGGACTAGGGGATCACTACGAGCAGTACTTC. It translates to CASRGLGDHYEQYF.

The chain uses TRBV28 and TRBJ2-7; D unclear. Germline CDR1 and CDR2: MDHEN and SYDVKM. V dropped 2 bases and J dropped 2 bases, with 7 bases sitting between them. The length of the CDR3 is 13 residues. The CDR3 DNA follows: TGTGCCAGCAGTTTAGCAGCCCCCTACGAGCAGTACTTC. Protein product: CASSLAAPYEQYF. Complete variable domain (other parts from reference TRBV28 and TRBJ2-7): DVKVTQSSRYLVKRTGEKVFLECVQDMDHENMFWYRQDPGLGLRLIYFSYDVKMKEKGDIPEGYSVSREKKERFSLILESASTNQTSMYLCASSLAAPYEQYFGPGTRLTVT.

This clone has only a few counts. The V and J genes are TRBV19 and TRBJ2-5, with TRBD1 identical over 8 bases. The germline CDR1 and CDR2 sequences are LNHDA and SQIVND (reference sequence). The CDR3 consists of 15 residues. Losses at the gene ends were 5 bases for V and 1 base for J; bases not matched to a gene: 6. DNA of the CDR3: TGTGCCAGTAGTGGGGACAGGCGATTCCAAGAGACCCAGTACTTC. Translated: CASSGDRRFQETQYF.

V gene TRBV19 combines with J gene TRBJ2-1; 7 bases are a match to TRBD2. V shed 3 bases, J shed 7 bases, and the junction held 9 bases outside the gene matches. In germline, CDR1 is LNHDA, CDR2 SQIVND (reference sequence). The CDR3 consists of 15 residues. The CDR3 loop is CASSMGWRERNEQFF. CDR3 nucleotide sequence: TGTGCCAGTAGTATGGGGTGGCGGGAGAGGAATGAGCAGTTCTTC. Full variable domain (remainder filled in from reference TRBV19 and TRBJ2-1): DGGITQSPKYLFRKEGQNVTLSCEQNLNHDAMYWYRQDPGQGLRLIYYSQIVNDFQKGDIAEGYSVSREKKESFPLTVTSAQKNPTAFYLCASSMGWRERNEQFFGPGTRLTVL.

The chain joins TRBV5-1 to TRBJ1-1, with TRBD1 matching over 8 bases. Trimming took 3 bases from V and 1 from J; bases not matched to a gene: 14. The CDR3 sequence is 18 residues long. Germline V CDR1 and CDR2: SGHRS, YFSETQ. CDR3 coding DNA: TGCGCCAGCAGCTATGCCTCAGGGGGCCGTATACAGAACACTGAAGCTTTCTTT. This sequence encodes CASSYASGGRIQNTEAFF.

V is TRBV5-6 and J is TRBJ1-4; TRBD1 matches 10 bases. Germline loops: CDR1 SGHDT, CDR2 YYEEEE. V lost 4 bases to trimming and J lost 8 bases; unmatched junction nucleotides: 5. The CDR3 covers 14 residues. The CDR3 sequence: CASSRQGAREKLFF. The CDR3 nucleotides are TGTGCCAGCAGCCGACAGGGGGCGCGGGAAAAACTGTTTTTT. The whole variable domain, filled in from reference TRBV5-6 and TRBJ1-4, reads DAGVTQSPTHLIKTRGQQVTLRCSPKSGHDTVSWYQQALGQGPQFIFQYYEEEERQRGNFPDRFSGHQFPNYSSELNVNALLLGDSALYLCASSRQGAREKLFFGSGTQLSVL.

This clone was seen once. The chain has TRBV5-4 and TRBJ2-7; TRBD1 or TRBD2 may be the D gene (6 bases each). The V and J ends lost 4 bases and 0 bases respectively, with 20 bases between them. CDR1 SGHNT and CDR2 YYREEE come from the germline V gene (reference sequence). There are 17 residues in the CDR3. CDR3 protein: CASSEGGRRPSSYEQYF. For the CDR3, the DNA is TGTGCCAGCAGCGAGGGGGGACGGCGCCCCAGCTCCTACGAGCAGTACTTC.

This chain connects TRBV28 to TRBJ2-5, with 9 bases aligning to TRBD1. Germline CDR1 MDHEN, CDR2 SYDVKM. The CDR3 totals 15 residues. Trimming at V came to 6 bases and at J to 4 bases, leaving 9 bases not matched to a gene. CDR3 residues: CASRLAGQGGETQYF. The CDR3 region has the DNA TGTGCCAGCAGGCTGGCGGGACAGGGAGGAGAGACCCAGTACTTC.

The J gene is TRBJ2-5, the V gene TRBV14, with D maybe TRBD2 (6 bases). With 3 bases removed from V and 4 bases from J, the gap between germline ends came to 15 bases. The CDR3 has 15 amino acids. Looked up from germline, CDR1 is SGHDN and CDR2 is FVKESK. DNA for the CDR3: TGTGCCAGCAGCCATCCTGGGGGGATCCGAGAGACCCAGTACTTC. Translated: CASSHPGGIRETQYF.

The V call is TRBV7-3, the J call TRBJ2-1; possible D gene TRBD2, 5 bases. Looked up from germline, CDR1 is SGHTA and CDR2 is FQGTGA. The CDR3 sequence is 20 residues long. The germline V and J ends were trimmed by 6 bases and 0 bases, with 27 bases remaining between them. The CDR3 protein is CASSFQATRTSLSSYNEQFF. CDR3 DNA: TGTGCCAGCAGTTTCCAAGCTACAAGGACTTCCCTTTCCTCCTACAATGAGCAGTTCTTC.

The CDR3 region has the DNA TGTGCCAGCAGCTTAACAGAACTCTATGGCTACACCTTC. It yields the protein CASSLTELYGYTF. The V and J genes are TRBV7-6 and TRBJ1-2, with no clear D. CDR1 is SGHVS and CDR2 is FNYEAQ in the germline V gene. V was trimmed by 2 bases and J by 4 bases, leaving 8 bases between them. This CDR3 region has 13 residues.

The V and J genes are TRBV5-1 and TRBJ1-1; D is perhaps TRBD1 (6 bases). V was pared by 0 bases and J by 0 bases, with 9 bases between. The CDR3 is 15 amino acids. CDR1 SGHRS and CDR2 YFSETQ come from the germline V gene. The CDR3 DNA follows: TGCGCCAGCAGCTTGGGGGGGCTCATGAACACTGAAGCTTTCTTT. Protein: CASSLGGLMNTEAFF.

The chain recombines TRBV7-9 with TRBJ2-2, with 7 bases aligning to TRBD1. In germline, CDR1 is SEHNR, CDR2 FQNEAQ (reference sequence). The V segment lost 7 bases and the J segment 2 bases; nucleotides outside the gene matches: 4. The CDR3 consists of 14 residues. In nucleotides, the CDR3 is TGTGCCAGCACGGGACAGAAAAACACCGGGGAGCTGTTTTTT. Translated: CASTGQKNTGELFF.

CDR3 DNA: TGTGCCAGTAGGAGAGGGAGTAACCCTAATGAGCAGTTCTTC. Amino acid sequence: CASRRGSNPNEQFF. The chain carries TRBV19 and TRBJ2-1; possibly TRBD2 for D (5 bases). Deletions cut 6 bases from V and 7 bases from J, with 16 bases between. This CDR3 is built from 14 residues. Per the germline V gene, CDR1 is LNHDA and CDR2 is SQIVND (reference sequence).

The V gene is TRBV6-5, the J gene TRBJ2-2; TRBD1 matches 10 bases. With 6 bases clipped from V and 6 bases from J, the junction kept 4 bases outside the gene matches. CDR1 MNHEY and CDR2 SVGAGI come from the germline V gene. CDR3 length equals 14 residues. The CDR3 loop is CASRPTGGPGELFF. For the CDR3, the DNA is TGTGCCAGCAGGCCGACAGGGGGCCCCGGGGAGCTGTTTTTT.

The rearrangement joins TRBV2 to TRBJ2-5; D may be TRBD1 or TRBD2 (5 bases each). The germline V gene has CDR1 SNHLY and CDR2 FYNNEI. V shed 3 bases and J shed 4 bases, with 6 bases lying between them. The length of the CDR3 is 12 residues. CDR3 protein: CASSEGTETQYF. As DNA, the CDR3 is TGTGCCAGCAGTGAGGGGACAGAGACCCAGTACTTC.

The DNA for the CDR3 is TGCGCCAGCAGCCAAGGGTCTTCCTATTACACTGAAGCTTTCTTT. Translating it yields CASSQGSSYYTEAFF. The rearrangement joins TRBV4-1 to TRBJ1-1, with D uncertain. The CDR3 sequence is 15 residues long. Trimming pared 1 base from V and 3 bases from J, leaving 12 bases between. The V gene's germline CDR1 is MGHRA and CDR2 YSYEKL.

The rearrangement links TRBV5-1 to TRBJ2-3; no reliable D call. Looked up from germline, CDR1 is SGHRS and CDR2 is YFSETQ. The CDR3 is 13 amino acids. V lost 0 bases, J lost 5 bases, and 7 bases lay in between. CDR3 DNA: TGCGCCAGCAGCTTGGGACCGGAAGATACGCAGTATTTT. It encodes CASSLGPEDTQYF.

V gene TRBV2 combines with J gene TRBJ1-3; D remains unclear. The germline CDR1 and CDR2 sequences are SNHLY and FYNNEI. The CDR3 consists of 15 residues. Trimming pared 1 base from V and 0 bases from J, leaving 7 bases between. The CDR3 nucleotides read TGTGCCAGCAGTGAAGACGGATTCTCTGGAAACACCATATATTTT. Amino acids: CASSEDGFSGNTIYF.

This clone was seen only once. The rearrangement joins TRBV6-4 to TRBJ1-1; D unclear. V lost 4 bases to trimming and J lost 1 base, with 7 bases between them. From germline, CDR1 is MRHNA and CDR2 SNTAGT. This CDR3 spans 13 amino acids. For the CDR3, the DNA is TGTGCCAGCAGTGCTTTGGAGAACACTGAAGCTTTCTTT. Protein: CASSALENTEAFF.